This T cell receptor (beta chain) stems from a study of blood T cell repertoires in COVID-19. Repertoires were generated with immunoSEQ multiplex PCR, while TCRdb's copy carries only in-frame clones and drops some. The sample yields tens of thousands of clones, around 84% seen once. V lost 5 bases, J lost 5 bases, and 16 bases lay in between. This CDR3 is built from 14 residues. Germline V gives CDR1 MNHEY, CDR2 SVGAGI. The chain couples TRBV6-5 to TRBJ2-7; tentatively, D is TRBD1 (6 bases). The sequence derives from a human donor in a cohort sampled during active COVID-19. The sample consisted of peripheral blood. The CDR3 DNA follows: TGTGCCAGCAGTAAAACAACAGGGTCTCACGAGCAGTACTTC. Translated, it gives CASSKTTGSHEQYF.